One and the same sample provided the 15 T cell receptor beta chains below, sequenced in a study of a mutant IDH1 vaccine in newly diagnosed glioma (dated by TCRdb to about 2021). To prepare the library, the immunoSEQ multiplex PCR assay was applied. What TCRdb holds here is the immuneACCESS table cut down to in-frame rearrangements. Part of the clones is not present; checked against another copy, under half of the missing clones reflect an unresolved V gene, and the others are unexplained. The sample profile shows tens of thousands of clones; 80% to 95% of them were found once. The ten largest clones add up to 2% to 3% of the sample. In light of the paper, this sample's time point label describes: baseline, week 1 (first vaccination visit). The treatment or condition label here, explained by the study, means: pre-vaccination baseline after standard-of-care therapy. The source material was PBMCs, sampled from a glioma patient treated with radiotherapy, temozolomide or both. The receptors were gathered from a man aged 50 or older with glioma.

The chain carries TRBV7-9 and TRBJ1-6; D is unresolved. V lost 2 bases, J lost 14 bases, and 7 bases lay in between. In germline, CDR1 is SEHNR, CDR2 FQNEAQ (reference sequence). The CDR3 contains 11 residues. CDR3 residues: CASSLNGALHF. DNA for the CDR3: TGTGCCAGCAGCTTAAATGGAGCCCTCCACTTT.

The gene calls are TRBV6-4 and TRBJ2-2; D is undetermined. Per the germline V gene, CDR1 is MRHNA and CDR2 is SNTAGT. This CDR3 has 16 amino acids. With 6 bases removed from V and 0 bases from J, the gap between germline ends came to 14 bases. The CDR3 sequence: CASSRTGQANTGELFF. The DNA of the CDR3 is TGTGCCAGCAGCAGAACGGGTCAGGCGAACACCGGGGAGCTGTTTTTT.

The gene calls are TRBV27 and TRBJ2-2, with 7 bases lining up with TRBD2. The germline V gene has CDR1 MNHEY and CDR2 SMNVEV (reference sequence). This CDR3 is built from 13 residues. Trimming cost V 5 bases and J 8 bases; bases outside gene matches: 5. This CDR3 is CASSPGAGGELFF. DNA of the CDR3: TGTGCCAGCAGTCCGGGAGCGGGAGGGGAGCTGTTTTTT.

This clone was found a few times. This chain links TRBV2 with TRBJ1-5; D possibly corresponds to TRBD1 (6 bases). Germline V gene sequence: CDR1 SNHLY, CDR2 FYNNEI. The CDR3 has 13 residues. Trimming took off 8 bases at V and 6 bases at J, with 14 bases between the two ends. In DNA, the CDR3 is TGTGCCAGCGGGGGCGGGCTGGGTCAGCCCCAGCATTTT. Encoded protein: CASGGGLGQPQHF.

This chain's CDR3 is CASSPDLNTEAFF. CDR3 DNA: TGTGCCAGCAGCCCAGACCTCAACACTGAAGCTTTCTTT. This rearrangement joins TRBV11-2 to TRBJ1-1; the D is unclear. Trimming left V 5 bases short and J 2 bases short, with 9 bases between. Germline lookup yields CDR1 SGHAT and CDR2 FQNNGV. There are 13 residues in the CDR3.

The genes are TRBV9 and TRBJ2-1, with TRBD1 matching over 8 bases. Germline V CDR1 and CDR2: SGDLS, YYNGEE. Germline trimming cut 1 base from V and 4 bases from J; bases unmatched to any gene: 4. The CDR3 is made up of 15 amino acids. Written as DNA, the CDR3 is TGTGCCAGCAGCGTAAGGTGGGACAGGTACAATGAGCAGTTCTTC. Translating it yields CASSVRWDRYNEQFF. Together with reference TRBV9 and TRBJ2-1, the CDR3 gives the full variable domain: DSGVTQTPKHLITATGQRVTLRCSPRSGDLSVYWYQQSLDQGLQFLIQYYNGEERAKGNILERFSAQQFPDLHSELNLSSLELGDSALYFCASSVRWDRYNEQFFGPGTRLTVL.

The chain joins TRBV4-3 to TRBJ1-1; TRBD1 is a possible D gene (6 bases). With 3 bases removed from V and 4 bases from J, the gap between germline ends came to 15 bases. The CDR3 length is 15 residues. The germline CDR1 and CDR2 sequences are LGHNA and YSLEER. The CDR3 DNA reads TGCGCCAGCAGCCAGACGGAGACAGGACCCACTGAAGCTTTCTTT. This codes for CASSQTETGPTEAFF.

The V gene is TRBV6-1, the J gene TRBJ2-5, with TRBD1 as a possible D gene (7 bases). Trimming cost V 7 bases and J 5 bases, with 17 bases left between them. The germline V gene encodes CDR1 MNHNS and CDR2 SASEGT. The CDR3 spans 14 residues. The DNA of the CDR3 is TGTGCCAGCATTCAGGGGGGCCTAGAGGAGACCCAGTACTTC. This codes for CASIQGGLEETQYF.

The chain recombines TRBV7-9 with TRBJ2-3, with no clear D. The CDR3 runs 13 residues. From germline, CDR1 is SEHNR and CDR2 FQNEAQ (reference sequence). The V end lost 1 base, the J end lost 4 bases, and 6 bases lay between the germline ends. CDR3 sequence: CASSLVPADTQYF. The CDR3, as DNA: TGTGCCAGCAGCTTAGTTCCGGCAGATACGCAGTATTTT. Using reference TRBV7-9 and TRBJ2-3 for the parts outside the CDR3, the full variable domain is DTGVSQNPRHKITKRGQNVTFRCDPISEHNRLYWYRQTLGQGPEFLTYFQNEAQLEKSRLLSDRFSAERPKGSFSTLEIQRTEQGDSAMYLCASSLVPADTQYFGPGTRLTVL.

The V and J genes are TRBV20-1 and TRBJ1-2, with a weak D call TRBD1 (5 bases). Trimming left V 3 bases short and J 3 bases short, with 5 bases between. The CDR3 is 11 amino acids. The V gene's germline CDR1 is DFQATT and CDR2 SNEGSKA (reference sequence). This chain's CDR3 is CSARGDYGYTF. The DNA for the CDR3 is TGCAGTGCTAGGGGGGACTATGGCTACACCTTC.

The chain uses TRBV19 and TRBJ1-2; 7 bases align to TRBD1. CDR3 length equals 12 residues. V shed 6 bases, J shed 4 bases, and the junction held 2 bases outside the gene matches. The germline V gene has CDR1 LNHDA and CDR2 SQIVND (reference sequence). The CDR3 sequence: CASSDRVYGYTF. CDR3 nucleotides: TGTGCCAGTAGCGACAGGGTCTATGGCTACACCTTC.

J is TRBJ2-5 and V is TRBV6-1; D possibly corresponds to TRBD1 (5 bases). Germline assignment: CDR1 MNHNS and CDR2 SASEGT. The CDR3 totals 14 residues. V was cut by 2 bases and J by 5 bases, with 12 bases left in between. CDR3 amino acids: CASSELGVRETQYF. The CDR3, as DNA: TGTGCCAGCAGTGAACTAGGGGTTCGGGAGACCCAGTACTTC.

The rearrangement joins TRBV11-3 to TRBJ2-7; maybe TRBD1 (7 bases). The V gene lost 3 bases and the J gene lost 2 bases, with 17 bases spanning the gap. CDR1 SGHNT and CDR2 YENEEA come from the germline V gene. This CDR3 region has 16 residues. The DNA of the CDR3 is TGTGCCAGCAGCTTGACTGGCCAGGGGGGCGCCTACGAGCAGTACTTC. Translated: CASSLTGQGGAYEQYF.

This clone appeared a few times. The CDR3 nucleotides are TGTGCCAGCAGTGAAAAGAGTACATTCAACAATGAGCAGTTCTTC. It translates to CASSEKSTFNNEQFF. V and J are TRBV2 and TRBJ2-1; D unclear. Looked up from germline, CDR1 is SNHLY and CDR2 is FYNNEI. V shed 2 bases and J shed 5 bases, with 13 bases lying between them. CDR3 length: 15 residues.

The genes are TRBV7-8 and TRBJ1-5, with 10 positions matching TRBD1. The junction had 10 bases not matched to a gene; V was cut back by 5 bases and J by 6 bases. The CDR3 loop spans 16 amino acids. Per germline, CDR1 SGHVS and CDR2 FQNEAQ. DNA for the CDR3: TGTGCCAGCAGCCCCCGAGGGACAGGGGAATCTCAGCCCCAGCATTTT. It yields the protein CASSPRGTGESQPQHF.